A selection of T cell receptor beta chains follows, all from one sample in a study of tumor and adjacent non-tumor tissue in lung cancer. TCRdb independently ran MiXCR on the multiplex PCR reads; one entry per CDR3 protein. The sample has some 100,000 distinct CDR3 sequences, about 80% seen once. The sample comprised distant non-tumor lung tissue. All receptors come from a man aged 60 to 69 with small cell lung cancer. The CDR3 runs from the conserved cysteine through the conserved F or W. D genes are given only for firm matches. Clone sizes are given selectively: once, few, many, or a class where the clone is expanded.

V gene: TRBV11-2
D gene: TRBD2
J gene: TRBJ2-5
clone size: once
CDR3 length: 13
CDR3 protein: CDSRIAGAEIQYF
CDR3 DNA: TGTGACAGCAGAATAGCGGGAGCGGAGATCCAATACTTC

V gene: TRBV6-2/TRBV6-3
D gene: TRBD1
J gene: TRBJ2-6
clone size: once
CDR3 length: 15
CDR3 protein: CASSPTGSGANILTF
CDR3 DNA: TGTGCCAGCAGTCCGACAGGGTCTGGGGCCAACATTCTGACTTTC

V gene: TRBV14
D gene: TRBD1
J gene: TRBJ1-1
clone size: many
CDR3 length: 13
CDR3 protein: CASSQDWWTGAFF
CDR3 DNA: TGTGCCAGCAGCCAAGATTGGTGGACAGGAGCTTTCTTT

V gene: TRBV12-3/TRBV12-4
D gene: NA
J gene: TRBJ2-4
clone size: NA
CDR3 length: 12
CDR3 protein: CASSRLVRVKYF
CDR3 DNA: TGTGCCAGCAGTCGACTAGTGAGAGTGAAGTACTTC

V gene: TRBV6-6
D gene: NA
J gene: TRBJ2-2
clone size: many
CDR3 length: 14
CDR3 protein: CASSRDFRPGELFF
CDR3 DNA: TGTGCCAGCAGTAGGGACTTTAGGCCCGGGGAGCTGTTTTTT

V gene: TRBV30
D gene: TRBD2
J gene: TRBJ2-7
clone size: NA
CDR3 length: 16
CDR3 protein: CAWSVDRGTSRSEQYF
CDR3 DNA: TGTGCCTGGAGTGTAGACCGTGGGACTAGCCGGAGCGAGCAGTACTTC

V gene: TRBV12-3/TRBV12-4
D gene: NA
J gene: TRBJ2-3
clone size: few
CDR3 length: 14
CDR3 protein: CASRAGQPNQPQYF
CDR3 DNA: TGTGCCAGCAGAGCGGGACAGCCAAATCAGCCCCAGTATTTT

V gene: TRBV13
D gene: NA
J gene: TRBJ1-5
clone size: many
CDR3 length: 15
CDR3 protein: CASSLGQDSNQPQHF
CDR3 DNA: TGTGCCAGCAGCTTAGGTCAGGATAGCAATCAGCCCCAGCATTTT

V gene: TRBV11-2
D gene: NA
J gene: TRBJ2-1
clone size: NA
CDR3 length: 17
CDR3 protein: CASSLVRAQSSYNEQLF
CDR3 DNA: TGTGCCAGCAGCTTAGTGAGAGCCCAGAGCTCATACAATGAGCAGCTCTTC

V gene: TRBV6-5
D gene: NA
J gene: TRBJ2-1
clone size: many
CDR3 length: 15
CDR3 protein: CASSYSFSAYNEQFF
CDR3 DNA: TGTGCCAGCAGTTACTCTTTCAGCGCCTACAATGAGCAGTTCTTC

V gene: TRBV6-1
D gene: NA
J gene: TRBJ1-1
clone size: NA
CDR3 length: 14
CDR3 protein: CVSSLGTLNTEAFF
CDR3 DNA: TGTGTCAGTAGTCTCGGGACATTGAACACTGAAGCTTTCTTT

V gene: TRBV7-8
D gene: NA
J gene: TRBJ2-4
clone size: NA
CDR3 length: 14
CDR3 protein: CASSLIIGGNIQYF
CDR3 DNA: TGTGCCAGCAGCTTAATTATTGGTGGAAACATTCAGTACTTC

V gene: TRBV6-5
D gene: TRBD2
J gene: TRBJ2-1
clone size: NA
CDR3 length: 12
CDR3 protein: CASSYREDEQFF
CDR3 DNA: TGTGCTAGCAGTTATCGGGAGGATGAGCAGTTCTTC

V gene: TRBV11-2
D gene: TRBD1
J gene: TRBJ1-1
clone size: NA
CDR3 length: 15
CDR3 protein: CASGLVTGGYTEAYF
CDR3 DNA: TGTGCCAGCGGCTTAGTAACAGGGGGGTACACTGAAGCTTACTTT

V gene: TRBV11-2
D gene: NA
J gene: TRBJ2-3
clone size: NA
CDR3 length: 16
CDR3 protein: CANSLVGLLRTDTQYF
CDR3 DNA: TGTGCCAACAGCTTAGTAGGTCTACTCCGCACAGATACGCAATATTTT

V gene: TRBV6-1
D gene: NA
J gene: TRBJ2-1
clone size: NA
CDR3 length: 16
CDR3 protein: CGSSELYGRTWDEQFF
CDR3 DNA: TGTGGCAGCAGTGAGCTGTACGGGCGGACCTGGGATGAGCAGTTCTTC

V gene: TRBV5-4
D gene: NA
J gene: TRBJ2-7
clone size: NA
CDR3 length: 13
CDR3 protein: CGSNNRVSNEQYF
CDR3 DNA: TGTGGGAGCAACAACAGGGTTTCCAACGAGCAGTACTTC

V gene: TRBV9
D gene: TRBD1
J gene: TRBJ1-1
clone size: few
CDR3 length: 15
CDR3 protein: CASSPQTGLNTEAFF
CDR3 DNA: TGTGCCAGCAGCCCTCAGACAGGGTTGAACACTGAAGCTTTCTTT

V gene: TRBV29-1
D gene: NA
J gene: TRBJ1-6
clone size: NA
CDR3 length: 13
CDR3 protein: CIARSSYNSPHHF
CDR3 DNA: TGCATCGCGAGGAGCTCCTATAATTCACCCCACCACTTT

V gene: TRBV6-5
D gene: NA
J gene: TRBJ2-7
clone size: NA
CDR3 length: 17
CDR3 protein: CVSSWMPPQGGSYEQYF
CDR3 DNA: TGTGTCAGCAGCTGGATGCCACCACAGGGCGGGTCCTACGAGCAGTACTTC

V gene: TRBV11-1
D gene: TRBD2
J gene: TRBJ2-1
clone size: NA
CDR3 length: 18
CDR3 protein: CASSSESRTSGCGNEQFF
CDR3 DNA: TGTGCCAGCAGCTCAGAATCAAGGACTAGCGGGTGTGGTAATGAGCAGTTTTTC

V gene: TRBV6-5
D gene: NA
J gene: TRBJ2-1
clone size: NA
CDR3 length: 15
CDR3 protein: CASSYSGGVVNEQLF
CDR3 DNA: TGTGCCAGCAGTTACTCTGGGGGAGTGGTTAATGAGCAACTCTTC

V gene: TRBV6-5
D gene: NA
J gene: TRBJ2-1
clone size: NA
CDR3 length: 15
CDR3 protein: CASSYSREVGNGQFF
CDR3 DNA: TGTGCCAGCAGTTACTCTAGGGAAGTGGGTAATGGGCAGTTCTTC

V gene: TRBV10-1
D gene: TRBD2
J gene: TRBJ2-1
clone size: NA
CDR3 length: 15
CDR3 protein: CASSISGDFYNEQFF
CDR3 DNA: TGCGCCAGTAGCATTAGCGGGGACTTCTACAATGAGCAGTTCTTC

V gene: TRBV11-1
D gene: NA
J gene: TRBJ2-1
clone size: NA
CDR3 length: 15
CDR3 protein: CASSLERTNYNEQCF
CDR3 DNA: TGTGCCAGCAGCTTAGAGAGGACTAACTACAATGAGCAGTGCTTC

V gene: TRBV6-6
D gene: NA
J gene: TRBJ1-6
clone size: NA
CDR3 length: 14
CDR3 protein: CASSSGLRESPLHF
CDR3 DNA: TGTGCCAGCAGTTCGGGATTGAGGGAATCACCCCTCCACTTT

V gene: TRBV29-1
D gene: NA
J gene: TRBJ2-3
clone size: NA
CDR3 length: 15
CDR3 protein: CSVDLSARRTDTQYF
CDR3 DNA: TGCAGCGTTGATCTATCGGCCCGTCGCACAGATACACAGTATTTT

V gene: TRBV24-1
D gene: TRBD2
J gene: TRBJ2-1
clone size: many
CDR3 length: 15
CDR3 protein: CATSDWGGNHNEQFF
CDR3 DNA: TGTGCCACCAGTGATTGGGGAGGGAACCACAATGAGCAGTTCTTC

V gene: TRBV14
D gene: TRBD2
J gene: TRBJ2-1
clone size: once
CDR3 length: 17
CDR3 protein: CACSQIGGGSSYNEQFF
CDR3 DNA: TGTGCCTGCAGCCAGATCGGAGGCGGGAGCTCCTATAATGAGCAGTTCTTC

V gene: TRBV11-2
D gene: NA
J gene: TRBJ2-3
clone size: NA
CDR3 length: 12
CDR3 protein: CTSCLTSDTQYF
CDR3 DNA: TGTACCAGCTGCTTAACATCAGATACACAGTATTTT

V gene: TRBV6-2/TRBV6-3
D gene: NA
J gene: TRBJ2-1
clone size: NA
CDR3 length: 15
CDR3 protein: CASSYRGEAYNEHIF
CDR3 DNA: TGTGCCAGCAGTTATAGGGGGGAGGCCTACAATGAGCACATCTTC

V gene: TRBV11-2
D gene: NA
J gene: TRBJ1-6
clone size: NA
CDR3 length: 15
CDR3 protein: CARRLEGPDYSPLHF
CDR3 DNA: TGTGCCAGGAGGTTGGAAGGGCCCGACTATTCACCCCTCCACTTC

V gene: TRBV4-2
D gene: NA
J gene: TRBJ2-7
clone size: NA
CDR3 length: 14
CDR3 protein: CVSSQDPEVYEQYF
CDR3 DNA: TGTGTCAGCAGCCAAGACCCGGAGGTCTACGAACAGTACTTC

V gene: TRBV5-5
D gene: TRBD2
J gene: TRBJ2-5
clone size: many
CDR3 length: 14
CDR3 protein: CASGLAGIAETQYF
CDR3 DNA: TGTGCCAGCGGACTAGCGGGAATTGCGGAGACCCAGTACTTC

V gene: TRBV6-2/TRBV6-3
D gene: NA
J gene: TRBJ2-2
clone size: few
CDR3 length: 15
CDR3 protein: CASSPSGSLAGELLF
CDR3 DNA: TGTGCCAGCAGCCCGAGTGGGAGTCTCGCCGGGGAGCTGCTTTTT

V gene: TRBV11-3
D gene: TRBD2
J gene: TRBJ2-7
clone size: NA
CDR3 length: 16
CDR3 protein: CPSSSPERGRLYGQYF
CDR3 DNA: TGTCCCAGCAGCTCGCCTGAACGCGGGAGGCTCTACGGGCAGTACTTC

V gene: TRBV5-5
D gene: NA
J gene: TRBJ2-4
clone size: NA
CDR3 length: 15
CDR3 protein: CANSPHGPGKNIQYF
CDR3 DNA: TGTGCCAATAGCCCCCATGGCCCTGGCAAAAACATTCAGTACTTC

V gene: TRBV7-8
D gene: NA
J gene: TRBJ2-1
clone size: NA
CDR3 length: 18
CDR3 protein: CASTSLRSLGISYNEQFF
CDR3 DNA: TGTGCAAGCACCTCACTACGTTCTCTAGGGATCTCCTACAATGAGCAGTTCTTC

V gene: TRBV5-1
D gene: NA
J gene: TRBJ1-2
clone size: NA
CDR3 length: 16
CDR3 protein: CASSLDFGGRVYGYTF
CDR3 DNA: TGCGCCAGCAGCTTGGATTTTGGGGGCAGAGTCTATGGCTACACCTTC

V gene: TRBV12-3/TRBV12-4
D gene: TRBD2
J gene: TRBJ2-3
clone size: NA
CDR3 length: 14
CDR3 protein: CASSRSGSTVMQYF
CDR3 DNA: TGTGCCAGCAGTCGTAGCGGGAGCACAGTTATGCAGTATTTT